Sequencing of this TCR beta chain was carried out in a study of type 1 regulatory T cells. In the study overall: An in vitro protocol generated T-allo10, a Tr1-enriched, alloantigen-specific CD4 T cell product. Study-wide findings and caveats: Compared with non-type 1 regulatory T cells, type 1 regulatory T cells showed a more restricted TCR repertoire.

Between the trimmed V and J ends, which lost 0 bases and 8 bases, there was a span of 8 bases. Germline CDR1 and CDR2: LNHNV and YYDKDF (reference sequence). The CDR3 is 13 residues long. A word on this clonotype: Antigen specificity is unknown.

TCRdb re-derived calls from the reads in MiXCR, one entry per CDR3 protein. The sample has about 42,000 distinct CDR3 sequences, less than 15% seen once. The chain employs TRBV15 and TRBJ2-1; a possible D gene is TRBD1 (6 bases). The sequence came from a human donor in good health. Specimen: cultured non-Tr1 T cells, either the whole culture or a sorted T cell fraction (not recorded which). CDR3 region: CATSRDGGDEQFF. The CDR3 region has the DNA TGTGCCACCAGCAGAGATGGGGGCGATGAGCAGTTCTTC.